This T cell receptor beta chain emerged from a study of T-cell reconstitution after alpha-beta-depleted transplantation in children. Trimming cost V 5 bases and J 3 bases, with 14 bases left between them. CDR3 length equals 16 residues. Per germline, CDR1 SGHTA and CDR2 FQGNSA. The library targeted TCRbeta and was prepared with unique molecular identifiers. TCRdb ran MiXCR on the PCR reads and lists one entry per CDR3 protein. The table shows about 640,000 distinct CDR3 sequences, with approximately 15% occurring only once. This receptor was taken from a human donor who donated a stem cell graft to a child with acute myeloid leukemia. The rearrangement joins TRBV7-2 to TRBJ1-6; the D is unclear. This specimen consisted of PBMCs from the stem cell graft donor, obtained from the stem cell graft. Here the CDR3 reads CASSNDSPGYNSPLHF. Written as DNA, the CDR3 is TGTGCCAGCAGCAATGATTCTCCGGGCTATAATTCACCCCTCCACTTT.